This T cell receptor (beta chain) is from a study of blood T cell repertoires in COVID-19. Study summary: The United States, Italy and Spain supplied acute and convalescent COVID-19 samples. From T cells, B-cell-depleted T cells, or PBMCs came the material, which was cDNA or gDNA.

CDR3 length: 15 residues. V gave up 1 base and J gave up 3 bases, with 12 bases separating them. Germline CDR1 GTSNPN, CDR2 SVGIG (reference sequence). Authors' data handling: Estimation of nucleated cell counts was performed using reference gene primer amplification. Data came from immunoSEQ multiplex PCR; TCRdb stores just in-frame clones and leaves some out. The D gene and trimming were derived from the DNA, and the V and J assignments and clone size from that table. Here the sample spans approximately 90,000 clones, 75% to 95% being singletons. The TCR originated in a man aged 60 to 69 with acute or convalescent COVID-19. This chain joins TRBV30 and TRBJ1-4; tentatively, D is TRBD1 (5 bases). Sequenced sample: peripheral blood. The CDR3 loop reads CAWSGGGFSNEKLFF. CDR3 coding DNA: TGTGCCTGGAGTGGCGGGGGGTTTTCTAATGAAAAACTGTTTTTT.